This is a list of T cell receptor beta chains from one sample in a study of early T cells in non-severe SARS-CoV-2 infection. TCRdb processed the 5' RACE reads anew with MiXCR; each CDR3 protein has one entry. The data hold 75,000 to 90,000 distinct CDR3 sequences, with 14% to 15% observed a single time. Sequencing was carried out using whole blood. Every receptor here comes from an adult who was a healthcare worker with PCR-confirmed SARS-CoV-2 infection or an uninfected control (not recorded which). The CDR3 runs from the conserved cysteine through the conserved F or W. Each record gives: V gene, J gene, D gene, clone size, CDR3 DNA, CDR3 protein. The D gene is left open where the match is weak. Where a row states a size, it is once, few, many or the class of an expanded clone; other rows omit it.

v_gene: TRBV20-1
j_gene: TRBJ1-2
d_gene: .
abundance: few
CDR3nt: TGCAGTGCTAGAGGGGGGAGTTCCCTCTATGGCTACACCTTC
CDR3aa: CSARGGSSLYGYTF

v_gene: TRBV3-1
j_gene: TRBJ2-2
d_gene: .
abundance: many
CDR3nt: TGTGCCAGCAGCCCATCAATTGGGTCGGCCGGGGAGCTGTTTTTT
CDR3aa: CASSPSIGSAGELFF

v_gene: TRBV5-1
j_gene: TRBJ1-2
d_gene: .
abundance: few
CDR3nt: TGCGCCAGCAGCCTGGACGCGATGGGGGGCGACGGCTACACCTTC
CDR3aa: CASSLDAMGGDGYTF

v_gene: TRBV7-8
j_gene: TRBJ2-1
d_gene: .
abundance: few
CDR3nt: TGTGCCAGCAGCCCCGCCGGTTCCTACAATGAGCAGTTCTTC
CDR3aa: CASSPAGSYNEQFF

v_gene: TRBV28
j_gene: TRBJ2-3
d_gene: .
abundance: .
CDR3nt: TGTGCCAGCAAGACTGGCACAGATACGCAGTATTTT
CDR3aa: CASKTGTDTQYF

v_gene: TRBV7-9
j_gene: TRBJ2-6
d_gene: TRBD1
abundance: few
CDR3nt: TGTGCCAGCAGCCGTGGGACAGCTGGGGCCAACGTCCTGACTTTC
CDR3aa: CASSRGTAGANVLTF

v_gene: TRBV6-5
j_gene: TRBJ2-1
d_gene: .
abundance: .
CDR3nt: TGTGCCAGCAGTTTCCTAGCTTTGAGCTCCTACAATGAGCAGTTCTTC
CDR3aa: CASSFLALSSYNEQFF

v_gene: TRBV20-1
j_gene: TRBJ2-2
d_gene: TRBD2
abundance: many
CDR3nt: TGCAGTGCTAGAGATCCACTAGCGGGATATTTGATAGGAACCGGGGAGCTGTTTTTT
CDR3aa: CSARDPLAGYLIGTGELFF

v_gene: TRBV20-1
j_gene: TRBJ2-3
d_gene: TRBD2
abundance: few
CDR3nt: TGCAGTGCTCGTAGACTAGCGGGGAATGGGAATACGCAGTATTTT
CDR3aa: CSARRLAGNGNTQYF

v_gene: TRBV7-2
j_gene: TRBJ2-3
d_gene: .
abundance: once
CDR3nt: TGTACCAGCAGCTTAGTACGGCGGGATGATACGCAGTATTTT
CDR3aa: CTSSLVRRDDTQYF

v_gene: TRBV12-3/TRBV12-4
j_gene: TRBJ1-5
d_gene: .
abundance: few
CDR3nt: TGTGCCAGCAGAGAAGGGAACAGGGAGCAGCCCCAGCATTTT
CDR3aa: CASREGNREQPQHF

v_gene: TRBV7-9
j_gene: TRBJ1-2
d_gene: .
abundance: .
CDR3nt: TGTGCCAGCAGCTTATGGCAGGGAAACTATGGCTACACCTTC
CDR3aa: CASSLWQGNYGYTF

v_gene: TRBV6-1
j_gene: TRBJ2-1
d_gene: TRBD1
abundance: many
CDR3nt: TGTGCCCGACAAGGCGACAGGGACGACAATGAGCAGTTCTTC
CDR3aa: CARQGDRDDNEQFF

v_gene: TRBV5-4
j_gene: TRBJ1-2
d_gene: TRBD1
abundance: .
CDR3nt: TGTGCCAGCAGCCTGACAGGGAATGGCTACACCTTC
CDR3aa: CASSLTGNGYTF

v_gene: TRBV2
j_gene: TRBJ1-3
d_gene: .
abundance: many
CDR3nt: TGTGCCAGCAGTAGGGGCTCTCCTTCTGGAAACACCATATATTTT
CDR3aa: CASSRGSPSGNTIYF

v_gene: TRBV5-1
j_gene: TRBJ1-5
d_gene: .
abundance: .
CDR3nt: TGCGCCAGCAGCTTGCGGCGGGTCAGGGGTTACAATCAGCCCCAGCATTTT
CDR3aa: CASSLRRVRGYNQPQHF

v_gene: TRBV2
j_gene: TRBJ2-7
d_gene: TRBD2
abundance: .
CDR3nt: TGTGCCAGCAGTGGACTAGCGGTTAGCGGGGAGCAGTACTTC
CDR3aa: CASSGLAVSGEQYF

v_gene: TRBV5-1
j_gene: TRBJ1-1
d_gene: .
abundance: .
CDR3nt: TGCGCCAGCAGCTTGAGAGAGGGATCCGGCACTGAAGCTTTCTTT
CDR3aa: CASSLREGSGTEAFF

v_gene: TRBV5-6
j_gene: TRBJ2-3
d_gene: TRBD2
abundance: .
CDR3nt: TGTGCCAGCAGCTCCAGCCTAGCGGGATACACAGATACGCAGTATTTT
CDR3aa: CASSSSLAGYTDTQYF

v_gene: TRBV20-1
j_gene: TRBJ2-7
d_gene: .
abundance: .
CDR3nt: TGCAGTGCTAGGGCCTCGCGGGGTTACGACGAGCAGTACTTC
CDR3aa: CSARASRGYDEQYF

v_gene: TRBV12-3/TRBV12-4
j_gene: TRBJ1-1
d_gene: .
abundance: .
CDR3nt: TGTGCCAGCAGTTACAGGCAGAACACTGAAGCTTTCTTT
CDR3aa: CASSYRQNTEAFF

v_gene: TRBV7-9
j_gene: TRBJ2-3
d_gene: .
abundance: .
CDR3nt: TGTGCCAGCAACTCTGGCAGGCAAGTCACAGATACGCAGTATTTT
CDR3aa: CASNSGRQVTDTQYF

v_gene: TRBV7-2
j_gene: TRBJ2-5
d_gene: TRBD1
abundance: few
CDR3nt: TGTGCCAGCAGCCACAGGGGGCTAGAGACCCAGTACTTC
CDR3aa: CASSHRGLETQYF

v_gene: TRBV3-1
j_gene: TRBJ2-2
d_gene: TRBD2
abundance: many
CDR3nt: TGTGCCAGCAGCCAAGTCGGGACTAGCGGGACCTGGGAGCTGTTTTTT
CDR3aa: CASSQVGTSGTWELFF

v_gene: TRBV6-2/TRBV6-3
j_gene: TRBJ2-1
d_gene: .
abundance: .
CDR3nt: TGTGCCAGCAGTTACGACAGTGCGGGGAGTGAGCAGTTCTTC
CDR3aa: CASSYDSAGSEQFF

v_gene: TRBV5-1
j_gene: TRBJ2-7
d_gene: .
abundance: few
CDR3nt: TGCGCCAGCAGCTCGCGCCCAGCATTAGATGATTCGGAGGAGCAGTACTTC
CDR3aa: CASSSRPALDDSEEQYF

v_gene: TRBV4-1
j_gene: TRBJ2-5
d_gene: .
abundance: .
CDR3nt: TGCGCCAGCAGCCAAGGACTCACCGAGACCCAGTACTTC
CDR3aa: CASSQGLTETQYF

v_gene: TRBV12-3/TRBV12-4
j_gene: TRBJ1-5
d_gene: .
abundance: few
CDR3nt: TGTGCCAGCAGTCACAGGGCGAGTAGCAATCAGCCCCAGCATTTT
CDR3aa: CASSHRASSNQPQHF

v_gene: TRBV27
j_gene: TRBJ2-3
d_gene: TRBD1
abundance: many
CDR3nt: TGTGCCAGCAGGGTGCAGGGGGGCACAGATACGCAGTATTTT
CDR3aa: CASRVQGGTDTQYF

v_gene: TRBV11-2
j_gene: TRBJ2-1
d_gene: TRBD2
abundance: .
CDR3nt: TGTGCCAGCAGCTTCCTGACTAGCGGGAGGGCCGTTGAGCAGTTCTTC
CDR3aa: CASSFLTSGRAVEQFF

v_gene: TRBV20-1
j_gene: TRBJ1-5
d_gene: TRBD1
abundance: few
CDR3nt: TGCAGTGCTGTAACAGGGGATCAGCCCCAGCATTTT
CDR3aa: CSAVTGDQPQHF

v_gene: TRBV28
j_gene: TRBJ2-3
d_gene: .
abundance: few
CDR3nt: TGTGCCAGCAGTGAGCGCGGTACGCAGTATTTT
CDR3aa: CASSERGTQYF

v_gene: TRBV3-1
j_gene: TRBJ1-2
d_gene: .
abundance: many
CDR3nt: TGTGCCAGCAGCCTCGCCGTACAAGGTCCCATCTATGGCTACACCTTC
CDR3aa: CASSLAVQGPIYGYTF

v_gene: TRBV29-1
j_gene: TRBJ2-1
d_gene: .
abundance: few
CDR3nt: TGCAGCGTTGAAACCTGGAAATTGTGGACCCCCTTCTTGGTACAGTTCTTC
CDR3aa: CSVETWKLWTPFLVQFF

v_gene: TRBV5-4
j_gene: TRBJ1-1
d_gene: .
abundance: many
CDR3nt: TGTGCCACAACGACAGAGATGAACACTGAAGCTTTCTTT
CDR3aa: CATTTEMNTEAFF

v_gene: TRBV20-1
j_gene: TRBJ2-3
d_gene: TRBD1
abundance: .
CDR3nt: TGCAGTGCAGCCCAGGGGGCCGGTCCGTATTTT
CDR3aa: CSAAQGAGPYF

v_gene: TRBV7-9
j_gene: TRBJ1-3
d_gene: .
abundance: few
CDR3nt: TGTGCCAGCAGCTTTAGTCGAACTGTCTCTGGAAACACCATATATTTT
CDR3aa: CASSFSRTVSGNTIYF

v_gene: TRBV4-3
j_gene: TRBJ1-5
d_gene: .
abundance: .
CDR3nt: TGCGCCAGCAGCCAAGACCGCGATCAGCCCCAGCATTTT
CDR3aa: CASSQDRDQPQHF

v_gene: TRBV20-1
j_gene: TRBJ1-1
d_gene: .
abundance: .
CDR3nt: TGCAGTGCTAGATGCAAGGAGCTTTTCTTT
CDR3aa: CSARCKELFF

v_gene: TRBV11-2
j_gene: TRBJ2-5
d_gene: .
abundance: .
CDR3nt: TGTGCCAGCAGCACAACACCCGGGACGCAAGAGACCCAGTACTTC
CDR3aa: CASSTTPGTQETQYF

v_gene: TRBV7-2
j_gene: TRBJ1-5
d_gene: .
abundance: .
CDR3nt: TGTGCCAGCAGCTCGCTCACCGGGCAGCCCCAGCATTTT
CDR3aa: CASSSLTGQPQHF

v_gene: TRBV3-1
j_gene: TRBJ2-4
d_gene: .
abundance: few
CDR3nt: TGTGCCAGCAGCCAAGAAGGGGCCAACATTCAGTACTTC
CDR3aa: CASSQEGANIQYF

v_gene: TRBV14
j_gene: TRBJ2-1
d_gene: .
abundance: .
CDR3nt: TGTGCCAGCAGCCAAGTCTTAGCGGCCTACAATGAGCAGTTCTTC
CDR3aa: CASSQVLAAYNEQFF

v_gene: TRBV28
j_gene: TRBJ2-2
d_gene: TRBD1
abundance: .
CDR3nt: TGTGCCAGCCAGCCGGGACAGGGGGACGGGGAGCTGTTTTTT
CDR3aa: CASQPGQGDGELFF

v_gene: TRBV11-3
j_gene: TRBJ2-3
d_gene: TRBD2
abundance: .
CDR3nt: TGTGTCAGCAGCTCGACTAGCGGCACAGATACGCAGTATTTT
CDR3aa: CVSSSTSGTDTQYF

v_gene: TRBV5-1
j_gene: TRBJ2-1
d_gene: TRBD2
abundance: few
CDR3nt: TGCGCCAGCAGCTCCCCACTAGCGGCAATGCCCAGCTCCTACAATGAGCAGTTCTTT
CDR3aa: CASSSPLAAMPSSYNEQFF

v_gene: TRBV6-2/TRBV6-3
j_gene: TRBJ2-1
d_gene: .
abundance: .
CDR3nt: TGTGCCAGCAGCGGAGTGTACCGTAAACGCTACAATGAGCAGTTCTTC
CDR3aa: CASSGVYRKRYNEQFF

v_gene: TRBV11-2
j_gene: TRBJ2-3
d_gene: .
abundance: .
CDR3nt: TGTGCCAGCAGCTCCGCAGCCATGGCGGCAGATACGCAGTATTTT
CDR3aa: CASSSAAMAADTQYF